This entry features one T cell receptor beta chain sequence. The sample belongs to a study of blood T cell repertoires in COVID-19. The overall study: PBMCs, B-cell-depleted T cells, or T cells were the source of the cDNA or gDNA that made up the material.

Original handling: For nucleated cells, counts were estimated from reference gene primer amplification. The repertoire was sequenced with immunoSEQ multiplex PCR; TCRdb's copy has only in-frame clones and lacks some. V and J calls and clone size come straight from that table; D and trimming were deduced from the DNA. In the table there are approximately 160,000 clones, about 83% of which are singletons. CDR3 length: 14 residues. Per the germline V gene, CDR1 is MDHEN and CDR2 is SYDVKM. The V gene lost 8 bases and the J gene lost 1 base, with 15 bases spanning the gap. Allocation to cohorts depended on clinical history reported by the participants.

Sequenced: PBMCs or T cells enriched from blood (not recorded which). This receptor was obtained from a woman between 45 and 65 years old in a cohort exposed to, infected with or recovered from COVID-19 (not recorded which). The V gene is TRBV28, the J gene TRBJ2-7, with a possible D match to TRBD1 (5 bases). The CDR3 DNA sequence: TGTGCCAGCCGCCGCCAGGGTGATTCCTACGAGCAGTACTTC. As protein: CASRRQGDSYEQYF.